This T cell receptor (beta chain) was sequenced in a study of blood T cell repertoires in COVID-19. Study-level background: Samples came from the United States, Italy and Spain, spanning acute and convalescent COVID-19.

Some clones are missing from TCRdb's copy, which holds only in-frame ones; the method was immunoSEQ multiplex PCR. The sample holds 150,000 to 200,000 clones, more than 75% seen once. This CDR3 contains 16 residues. Germline V gene lookup returns CDR1 KGHSH and CDR2 LQKENI. Trimming at V came to 0 bases and at J to 7 bases, leaving 6 bases not matched to a gene. Input material: peripheral blood. This chain links TRBV18 with TRBJ1-6; 7 bases fit TRBD1. The receptor was derived from a woman aged 65 to 85 with COVID-19, enrolled during active disease. The CDR3 DNA reads as TGTGCCAGCTCACCACCGGGACAGTTAGGGAATTCACCCCTCCACTTT. It codes for CASSPPGQLGNSPLHF. Based on the CDR3 plus reference TRBV18 and TRBJ1-6, the full variable domain is NAGVMQNPRHLVRRRGQEARLRCSPMKGHSHVYWYRQLPEEGLKFMVYLQKENIIDESGMPKERFSAEFPKEGPSILRIQQVVRGDSAAYFCASSPPGQLGNSPLHFGNGTRLTVT.